These 32 T cell receptor beta chains originate from one sample sequenced in a study of T-cell memory formation after mild COVID-19. Each CDR3 protein is one row after TCRdb ran MiXCR on the 5' RACE reads. The sample lists 95,000 to 120,000 distinct CDR3 sequences, 22% occurring once. The sequenced sample was PBMCs or a T cell subset sorted from them (not recorded which). The origin of the receptors is a man younger than 30 who had mild COVID-19 (a few samples of this study predate the infection). Cell type and time point are not known.

The sample holds a few counts of this clonotype. The chain carries TRBV4-1 and TRBJ2-3; 11 nucleotides line up with TRBD2. This CDR3 comprises 17 residues. With V trimmed by 1 base and J by 2 bases, 5 bases remained unmatched. Looked up from germline, CDR1 is MGHRA and CDR2 is YSYEKL. CDR3: CASSQGTSGGDTDTQYF. The CDR3 bases are TGCGCCAGCAGCCAAGGAACTAGCGGGGGTGACACAGATACGCAGTATTTT.

The chain is built from TRBV4-3 and TRBJ2-6; no clear D gene. Germline loops: CDR1 LGHNA, CDR2 YSLEER. The CDR3 totals 16 residues. The ends were cut back, 4 bases at V and 1 base at J, with 11 bases in the middle. As DNA, the CDR3 is TGCGCCAGCAGCCTCCTCGTGCAGTCTGGGGCCAACGTCCTGACTTTC. Protein: CASSLLVQSGANVLTF.

A few counts support this clonotype. The chain uses TRBV2 and TRBJ2-1; the D gene is possibly TRBD2 (6 bases). Trimming cost V 6 bases and J 4 bases, with 16 bases left between them. Germline CDR1 is SNHLY and CDR2 is FYNNEI. The CDR3 consists of 15 residues. The CDR3 is CASSGGGAGYNEQFF. The CDR3 DNA follows: TGTGCCAGCAGCGGCGGAGGGGCAGGATACAATGAGCAGTTCTTC.

This clonotype was observed at least ten times. The chain joins TRBV6-2 or TRBV6-3 to TRBJ2-1; D uncertain. V gave up 2 bases and J gave up 6 bases, with 2 bases separating them. Germline CDR1 and CDR2: MNHEY and SVGEGT. The length of the CDR3 is 11 residues. The DNA for the CDR3 is TGTGCCAGCAGTTACAGCAATGAGCAGTTCTTC. Its translation is CASSYSNEQFF.

The chain combines TRBV7-9 with TRBJ1-1; D is perhaps TRBD1 (6 bases). The CDR3 covers 14 residues. V was clipped by 5 bases and J by 10 bases, with 20 bases between them. Germline assignment: CDR1 SEHNR and CDR2 FQNEAQ (reference sequence). The CDR3 nucleotides are TGTGCCAGCAGCGAGGTTGCCCAGGGGCGGGGAGCTTTCTTT. It is translated as CASSEVAQGRGAFF. Looking up the rest from reference TRBV7-9 and TRBJ1-1 gives the full variable domain: DTGVSQNPRHKITKRGQNVTFRCDPISEHNRLYWYRQTLGQGPEFLTYFQNEAQLEKSRLLSDRFSAERPKGSFSTLEIQRTEQGDSAMYLCASSEVAQGRGAFFGQGTRLTVV.

The chain couples TRBV6-5 to TRBJ2-1; 7 bases align to TRBD1. After removal of 6 bases from V and 5 bases from J, the junction contained 7 bases not matched to a gene. The germline V gene encodes CDR1 MNHEY and CDR2 SVGAGI. There are 14 residues in the CDR3. Here the CDR3 reads CASRLSGTDNEQFF. The CDR3, as DNA: TGTGCCAGCAGATTATCCGGGACAGACAATGAGCAGTTCTTC.

This clonotype was seen a handful of times. The CDR3, as DNA: TGTGCCAGCAGTTACCCTGATAGCTCAGGGGACACTGAAGCTTTCTTT. Residues: CASSYPDSSGDTEAFF. V gene TRBV6-2 or TRBV6-3 combines with J gene TRBJ1-1, with D possibly matching TRBD1 (6 bases). This CDR3 has 16 residues. V dropped 2 bases and J dropped 3 bases, with 16 bases sitting between them. Germline V gene lookup returns CDR1 MNHEY and CDR2 SVGEGT.

The chain combines TRBV27 with TRBJ1-2; 10 bases agree with TRBD1. V shed 4 bases, J shed 7 bases, and the junction held 12 bases outside the gene matches. CDR1 is MNHEY, CDR2 SMNVEV, per germline (reference sequence). The CDR3 has 16 amino acids. The CDR3 here is CASSSRSLGTGVGYTF. Written as DNA, the CDR3 is TGTGCCAGCAGTTCCCGCTCCCTGGGGACAGGGGTTGGCTACACCTTC.

This clonotype was counted at least ten times. The chain couples TRBV4-2 to TRBJ2-1; TRBD2 agrees at 10 bases. Germline CDR1 reads LGHNA; CDR2 reads YNFKEQ. The CDR3 is 17 amino acids. J was trimmed by 4 bases and V by 2 bases; bases with no gene match: 8. The CDR3 DNA follows: TGTGCCAGCAGCCAAAACTTACCTAGCGGGGGATACAATGAGCAGTTCTTC. This gives the protein CASSQNLPSGGYNEQFF.

As to this clonotype: Mismatch with germline at one junction end may stem from a read error. The chain joins TRBV7-9 to TRBJ1-1; D gene ambiguous. This CDR3 region has 15 residues. Germline V gives CDR1 SEHNR, CDR2 FQNEAQ (reference sequence). Written as DNA, the CDR3 is TGTGCCAGCAGCTACGCCCCGCTTCTGAACACTGATGCTTTCTTT. It encodes CASSYAPLLNTDAFF.

The gene calls are TRBV10-2 and TRBJ1-1, with D perhaps matching TRBD1 (5 bases). Per the germline V gene, CDR1 is WSHSY and CDR2 is SAAADI. The V and J ends lost 3 bases and 4 bases respectively, with 6 bases between them. This CDR3 contains 12 residues. The CDR3 loop is CASSDQGTEAFF. In DNA, the CDR3 is TGCGCCAGCAGTGATCAGGGCACTGAAGCTTTCTTT.

This clonotype has a handful of counts. The J gene is TRBJ2-4, the V gene TRBV12-3 or TRBV12-4; D gene uncertain. Deletions cut 1 base from V and 2 bases from J, with 12 bases between. The CDR3 loop spans 16 amino acids. The CDR3 protein is CASSLGPASPKNIQYF. The CDR3, as DNA: TGTGCCAGCAGTTTAGGGCCAGCCAGTCCCAAAAACATTCAGTACTTC.

The chain combines TRBV4-3 with TRBJ1-6; D remains unclear. Looked up from germline, CDR1 is LGHNA and CDR2 is YSLEER. The CDR3 is 17 amino acids. V gave up 1 base and J gave up 9 bases, with 19 bases separating them. The CDR3 bases are TGCGCCAGCAGCCAAGGCCCGGGTGTGCAGAGGCCTTCACCCCTCCACTTT. Translation: CASSQGPGVQRPSPLHF.

V gene TRBV13 combines with J gene TRBJ1-1; 12 nucleotides match TRBD1. V trimming: 3 bases; J trimming: 1 base; junction bases outside the gene matches: 3. Germline CDR1 is PRHDT and CDR2 is FYEKMQ (reference sequence). The CDR3 is 16 amino acids. CDR3 nucleotide sequence: TGTGCCAGCAGCTTGGGGACAGGGGGCCAGAACACTGAAGCTTTCTTT. Translation gives CASSLGTGGQNTEAFF. Based on the CDR3 plus reference TRBV13 and TRBJ1-1, the full variable domain is AAGVIQSPRHLIKEKRETATLKCYPIPRHDTVYWYQQGPGQDPQFLISFYEKMQSDKGSIPDRFSAQQFSDYHSELNMSSLELGDSALYFCASSLGTGGQNTEAFFGQGTRLTVV.

The chain employs TRBV6-2 or TRBV6-3 and TRBJ2-1, with D perhaps assigned TRBD1 or TRBD2 (6 bases each). The CDR3 consists of 15 residues. The germline V gene has CDR1 MNHEY and CDR2 SVGEGT. V dropped 3 bases and J dropped 5 bases, with 14 bases sitting between them. Here the CDR3 DNA reads TGTGCCAGCAGTTATGTCGGGGGCGCTCACAATGAGCAGTTCTTC. It encodes CASSYVGGAHNEQFF.

This clonotype was seen more than once but under ten times. This chain links TRBV27 with TRBJ2-7; 7 bases align to TRBD1. The V gene's germline CDR1 is MNHEY and CDR2 SMNVEV (reference sequence). Unmatched junction bases numbered 8, after V lost 6 bases and J lost 3 bases. This CDR3 region has 14 residues. CDR3 nucleotide sequence: TGTGCCAGCAGGGGCTTTCACAGGGGCTACGAGCAGTACTTC. Translation gives CASRGFHRGYEQYF.

J is TRBJ2-6 and V is TRBV29-1, with unresolved D. Between the trimmed V and J ends, which lost 0 bases and 4 bases, there was a span of 10 bases. There are 15 residues in the CDR3. Germline V gives CDR1 SQVTM, CDR2 ANQGSEA. The CDR3 reads CSVEDGVPGANVLTF. CDR3 in DNA: TGCAGCGTTGAAGATGGGGTACCCGGGGCCAACGTCCTGACTTTC.

The sample holds a few counts of this clonotype. This sequence joins TRBV5-6 and TRBJ2-7; a weak D match, TRBD1 (6 bases). CDR3 length: 14 amino acids. V lost 3 bases and J 3 bases, leaving 13 bases between the germline ends. Germline assignment: CDR1 SGHDT and CDR2 YYEEEE. The CDR3 spells CASSSIVTGYEQYF. In DNA, the CDR3 is TGTGCCAGCAGCTCTATTGTGACAGGCTACGAGCAGTACTTC.

This clonotype has just a few counts. The chain joins TRBV5-5 to TRBJ1-2; D remains ambiguous. CDR3 length: 14 amino acids. V was pared by 2 bases and J by 0 bases, with 8 bases between. CDR1 and CDR2 (germline): SGHKS, YYEKEE (reference sequence). The CDR3 is CASSFYGSNYGYTF. The CDR3 DNA follows: TGTGCCAGCAGCTTCTATGGGTCTAACTATGGCTACACCTTC.

V usage is TRBV4-3 and J usage is TRBJ1-4; TRBD1 aligns across 8 bases. The CDR3 totals 16 residues. The V and J ends lost 4 bases and 3 bases, in that order; junction bases with no gene match: 7. Germline lookup yields CDR1 LGHNA and CDR2 YSLEER. Here the CDR3 reads CASSRTGGFSNEKLFF. CDR3 nucleotides: TGCGCCAGCAGCCGAACAGGGGGGTTTTCTAATGAAAAACTGTTTTTT.

This clonotype was detected once. The V and J genes are TRBV5-5 and TRBJ2-5; D perhaps matches TRBD1 (6 bases). Trimming took off 1 base at V and 5 bases at J, with 15 bases between the two ends. This CDR3 region has 15 residues. In germline, CDR1 is SGHKS, CDR2 YYEKEE (reference sequence). The CDR3 coding sequence is TGTGCCAGCAGCTTGCGAGGGGGATTGGCGGAGACCCAGTACTTC. Residues: CASSLRGGLAETQYF.

The chain combines TRBV12-2 with TRBJ1-1. TRBV12-2 is an annotated pseudogene. This CDR3 is built from 13 residues. As DNA, the CDR3 is TGTGCAAGTCGGCTGATACGGAACACTGAAGCTTTCTTT. Translation gives CASRLIRNTEAFF.

V gene TRBV4-3 combines with J gene TRBJ1-2, with TRBD1 matching over 10 bases. With 9 bases clipped from V and 7 bases from J, the junction kept 11 bases outside the gene matches. The length of the CDR3 is 14 residues. Per germline, CDR1 LGHNA and CDR2 YSLEER. The CDR3 loop reads CASSFGQGVFGYTF. The CDR3 coding sequence is TGCGCCAGTTCCTTTGGACAGGGGGTTTTTGGCTACACCTTC.

This clonotype showed up just once. The rearrangement links TRBV28 to TRBJ2-2, with D possibly being TRBD1 (6 bases). In germline, CDR1 is MDHEN, CDR2 SYDVKM. CDR3 length: 15 amino acids. V gave up 10 bases and J gave up 1 base, with 16 bases separating them. The CDR3 reads CATAPGRGNTGELFF. The CDR3, as DNA: TGTGCCACGGCCCCCGGCAGGGGGAACACCGGGGAGCTGTTTTTT.

This clonotype has a single count. This chain links TRBV7-6 with TRBJ2-7, with TRBD1 matching over 9 bases. Germline loops: CDR1 SGHVS, CDR2 FNYEAQ. The junction had 8 bases not matched to a gene; V was cut back by 5 bases and J by 6 bases. The CDR3 is made up of 14 amino acids. This CDR3 reads CASSIGQGPLEQYF. As DNA, the CDR3 is TGTGCCAGCAGCATAGGACAGGGGCCGCTCGAGCAGTACTTC. The variable domain in full, with the rest retrieved from reference TRBV7-6 and TRBJ2-7, is GAGVSQSPRYKVTKRGQDVALRCDPISGHVSLYWYRQALGQGPEFLTYFNYEAQQDKSGLPNDRFSAERPEGSISTLTIQRTEQRDSAMYRCASSIGQGPLEQYFGPGTRLTVT.

In DNA form, the CDR3 reads TGTGCCAGCAGCTTGGCCAACAACATGAACACTGAAGCTTTCTTT. Its translation is CASSLANNMNTEAFF. This chain connects TRBV5-4 to TRBJ1-1; D gene uncertain. V lost 0 bases and J 0 bases, leaving 9 bases between the germline ends. Looked up from germline, CDR1 is SGHNT and CDR2 is YYREEE (reference sequence). CDR3 length equals 15 residues.

This clonotype has only a few counts. The chain uses TRBV10-3 and TRBJ1-2; D is unresolved. Per the germline V gene, CDR1 is ENHRY and CDR2 is SYGVKD. Between the trimmed V and J ends, which lost 0 bases and 3 bases, there was a span of 5 bases. This CDR3 is 13 amino acids long. The CDR3 sequence: CAISESGHYGYTF. The CDR3 DNA sequence: TGTGCCATCAGTGAGTCCGGGCACTATGGCTACACCTTC.

A few counts support this clonotype. V and J are TRBV9 and TRBJ2-3; 11 bases align to TRBD2. Germline trimming cut 2 bases from V and 2 bases from J; bases unmatched to any gene: 1. CDR1 is SGDLS and CDR2 is YYNGEE in the germline V gene. The CDR3 contains 15 residues. The CDR3 is CASSVGLADTDTQYF. CDR3 DNA: TGTGCCAGCAGCGTGGGACTAGCGGACACAGATACGCAGTATTTT. The full variable domain, its missing parts supplied by reference TRBV9 and TRBJ2-3, is DSGVTQTPKHLITATGQRVTLRCSPRSGDLSVYWYQQSLDQGLQFLIQYYNGEERAKGNILERFSAQQFPDLHSELNLSSLELGDSALYFCASSVGLADTDTQYFGPGTRLTVL.

This clonotype showed up just a few times. The chain is built from TRBV7-9 and TRBJ2-2; 7 nucleotides agree with TRBD1. This CDR3 comprises 14 residues. Per germline, CDR1 SEHNR and CDR2 FQNEAQ (reference sequence). V gave up 5 bases and J gave up 6 bases; unmatched junction bases: 6. The CDR3, as DNA: TGTGCCAGCAGCGTAGGGACAGTTCCCGGGGAGCTGTTTTTT. Translated, it gives CASSVGTVPGELFF.

V is TRBV5-6 and J is TRBJ1-1; D gene uncertain. From germline, CDR1 is SGHDT and CDR2 YYEEEE. The CDR3 is 14 residues long. The V gene lost 1 base and the J gene lost 1 base, with 8 bases spanning the gap. The CDR3 reads CASSLWGGNTEAFF. The CDR3 bases are TGTGCCAGCAGCTTGTGGGGAGGGAACACTGAAGCTTTCTTT.

This clonotype has more than one count but fewer than ten. J is TRBJ2-7 and V is TRBV5-1; 7 positions agree with TRBD1. Per germline, CDR1 SGHRS and CDR2 YFSETQ. V shed 1 base and J 6 bases; nucleotides not matched to a gene: 4. This CDR3 is built from 13 residues. The CDR3 nucleotides are TGCGCCAGCAGCTTGTTCGCAGGGGGCGAGCAGTACGTC. Amino acid sequence: CASSLFAGGEQYV.

V gene TRBV11-2 combines with J gene TRBJ2-5; TRBD2 might be the D (6 bases). The CDR3 extends over 15 amino acids. Trimming took 6 bases from V and 1 from J, leaving 15 bases between them. CDR1 is SGHAT, CDR2 FQNNGV, per germline. CDR3 sequence reads: CASRPAGLLQETQYF. In DNA form, the CDR3 reads TGTGCCAGCAGGCCGGCGGGACTCCTCCAAGAGACCCAGTACTTC.